What follows is one T cell receptor (beta chain) and its context. No antigen is known for it. The sample is drawn from a study of T cell responses to AZD1222 COVID-19 vaccine. General study points: It should be noted that donors were predominantly white British and more often female, and clonal diversity was possibly underestimated. Baseline antibody screening turned up just a handful of seropositive AZD1222 recipients. As reported, nearly half of all spike-specific TCRs target variant regions that are unmutated. Spike regions recognized by vaccine-associated CD4 TCRs spanned the protein, led by 160-218 and 743-854.

Germline-derived CDR1 and CDR2 are SGHVS and FQNEAQ. The CDR3 loop spans 16 amino acids. V was pared by 1 base and J by 1 base, with 11 bases between. Sequencing used immunoSEQ multiplex PCR; TCRdb keeps in-frame clones, though not all of them. The table counts about 140,000 clones; under 2.5% lies in the top ten. The sequencing input was peripheral blood. The rearrangement links TRBV7-8 to TRBJ2-1; D unclear. This sequence was found in an adult in good health. The CDR3: CASSLDRPRSYNEQFF. In nucleotides, the CDR3 is TGTGCCAGCAGCTTAGACCGGCCCAGATCCTACAATGAGCAGTTCTTC.